The TCR beta chain under discussion was sequenced for a study of identical twins (dated by TCRdb to 2016 to 2018). In terms of the full investigation: To test whether fetal clonotypes persist, the study used deep sequencing on TCR alpha and beta repertoires from monozygotic twins, unrelated adults of various ages, and cord blood. Replicate twin experiments were performed at different times using different library preparation protocols to rule out contamination.

V and J are trimmed by 5 bases and 3 bases, and the gene matches miss 4 bases of the junction. Per the germline V gene (reference sequence), DFQATT is the CDR1 and SNEGSKA is the CDR2. The CDR3 has 14 amino acids, counting the end cysteine and phenylalanine. Just CDR3 DNA is preserved here, 42 bases in frame from base 1. Here is what the overall study found, with its caveats: Because the same donors could not be followed over many years, the conclusions relied on cross-sectional statistical analysis. Fewer insertions were carried by abundant cord blood beta clonotypes; a weaker similar trend was observed in young adult naive repertoires, while no such trend was observed in memory repertoires. Zero-insertion analyses could be partly confounded by invariant T cells such as MAIT and iNKT, although diverse VJ usage argued against such confounding for most clonotypes. In monozygotic twins, out-of-frame TCR alpha sharing was systematically underestimated by recombination models, although the models agreed with sharing between unrelated individuals. Compared with coincidental sharing between unrelated individuals, out-of-frame TCR alpha sequences shared between twins had an excess of sequences with low generation probability. Excess twin sharing in beta out-of-frame sequences was weaker because fewer shared sequences lowered the signal-to-noise ratio.

Library generation was performed with 5' RACE. TCRdb records Illumina HiSeq 2000 as the sequencer. Template switching added a universal primer binding site, and the final cDNA carried a unique molecular identifier that allowed TCR cDNA molecules to be counted accurately. First-strand cDNA for TCR alpha and beta chains was synthesized from specific primers in the conserved constant-segment region. Each cDNA library was double barcoded, with a SMART-Mk sample barcode plus Illumina barcodes, to control for contamination. TruSeq adapter sequences, together with Illumina sample barcodes, were added in two successive PCR steps. Sequencing of the TCR alpha and beta cDNA libraries was done on the Illumina HiSeq platform using custom primers. As for the original processing: Unique molecular identifiers were extracted from raw reads with MiGEC, and CDR3 positions were determined with MiXCR. For each individual, recombination models were inferred using an EM algorithm with the repgenHMM and IGoR tools. The tcR package in R was used for shared clonotype analysis, with sharing normalized by the product of cloneset sizes. To study raw recombination without the effects of thymic and clonal selection, out-of-frame nonproductive sequences were analyzed. TCRdb reworked the public reads: Q25 trimming with fastp, MiXCR clone assembly, productive beta chains retained. CDR3 protein duplicates are merged, each entry listing the most common genes and DNA. The V and J calls and clone size come from TCRdb's table, not from the authors' own analysis. The sample table records fewer than 800,000 distinct CDR3 sequences; roughly 6.6% of these occur just once. Over 1.5% of the sample belongs to the ten largest clones.

Every donor in the study was a healthy Caucasian. Three pairs of female monozygotic twins, all aged about 18 to 30 years, made up the twin cohort. RNA for TCR libraries was isolated from peripheral blood mononuclear cells. In the case of this clonotype: Its antigen is not yet known. The input lacks base qualities; no much larger clone sits a single base away.

The sample was also linked to a second study, of yellow fever vaccine responses in identical twins. The second source states: According to the authors, in identical twins the way T cells responded to vaccination appeared partly convergent and partly personalized. The study precisely tracked vaccine-responding T cell clones in identical twins.

The sequenced material came from PBMCs. The sequence links TRBV20-1 to TRBJ2-3, and TRBD2 aligns with 11 junction nucleotides. The sequence was obtained from a woman younger than 30 in good health. The DNA is as follows: TGCAGTGCTTTTATAGCGGGGGGGACAGATACGCAGTATTTT. Its translation is CSAFIAGGTDTQYF.